Presented here are 29 T cell receptor beta chains from one specimen sequenced in a study of Graves' ophthalmopathy and Graves' hyperthyroidism. Amplification targeted the TCR beta CDR3 regions, with RNA transcripts as the source material. A first-round RT-PCR used HTBI primers, followed by a second-round multiplex PCR. One entry per CDR3 protein results from TCRdb running MiXCR on the multiplex PCR reads. In the table there are under 400,000 distinct CDR3 sequences, roughly a sixth of which are singletons. Sequenced: peripheral blood. These receptor sequences come from an adult man with Graves' ophthalmopathy.

The rearrangement joins TRBV28 to TRBJ1-6; D possibly corresponds to TRBD1 (6 bases). The V end was cut by 2 bases, the J end by 5 bases, with 10 bases between. Per the germline V gene, CDR1 is MDHEN and CDR2 is SYDVKM. The CDR3 is made up of 15 amino acids. CDR3 in amino acids: CASSLARGNNSPLHF. As DNA, the CDR3 is TGTGCCAGCAGTTTAGCCAGGGGAAATAATTCACCCCTCCACTTT.

This clonotype was observed many times. The genes are TRBV3-1 and TRBJ2-2; 10 bases are a match to TRBD2. Per germline, CDR1 LGHDT and CDR2 YNNKEL (reference sequence). The ends lost 0 bases at V and 7 bases at J; junction bases unmatched: 5. This CDR3 is built from 16 residues. The CDR3 nucleotides are TGTGCCAGCAGCCAAGACCCTAGCGGGAGTATCGGGGAGCTGTTTTTT. This encodes CASSQDPSGSIGELFF.

In its sample, this clonotype was seen a few times. The rearrangement joins TRBV6-1 to TRBJ2-2; D unresolved. The CDR3 loop spans 14 amino acids. V shed 6 bases and J shed 0 bases, with 8 bases lying between them. Germline CDR1 reads MNHNS; CDR2 reads SASEGT. CDR3 sequence: CASRPTANTGELFF. CDR3 nucleotide sequence: TGTGCCAGCAGGCCGACGGCGAACACCGGGGAGCTGTTTTTT.

At least ten counts were recorded for this clonotype. This chain links TRBV3-1 with TRBJ2-5; no reliable D call. The V and J ends lost 5 bases and 7 bases respectively, with 11 bases between them. CDR1 is LGHDT and CDR2 is YNNKEL in the germline V gene (reference sequence). This CDR3 contains 12 residues. CDR3 protein: CASSLQGVTQYF. The DNA for the CDR3 is TGTGCCAGCAGCTTACAAGGCGTGACCCAGTACTTC.

For this clonotype: This sequence may be a read error, since a much larger clone differs from it by one base. This CDR3 reads CASSRTLAVVGGETQYF. The DNA for the CDR3 is TGCGCCAGCAGCCGGACTCTAGCGGTAGTAGGCGGAGAGACCCAGTACTTC. The chain is built from TRBV4-1 and TRBJ2-5, with 7 nucleotides matching TRBD2. This CDR3 has 17 residues. J was trimmed by 4 bases and V by 4 bases; bases with no gene match: 15. The germline V gene has CDR1 MGHRA and CDR2 YSYEKL.

This clonotype was seen repeatedly, ten times or more. The chain carries TRBV28 and TRBJ2-7; TRBD1 aligns across 9 bases. Germline trimming cut 0 bases from V and 6 bases from J; bases unmatched to any gene: 6. Germline lookup yields CDR1 MDHEN and CDR2 SYDVKM. The CDR3 is 15 amino acids. DNA for the CDR3: TGTGCCAGCAGTTTATGGAGACAGGGGGTCCGCGAGCAGTACTTC. It is translated as CASSLWRQGVREQYF.

Many counts were recorded for this clonotype. The CDR3 DNA reads as TGTGCCAGCAGACTCTACGAGCAGTACTTC. As protein: CASRLYEQYF. The chain links TRBV2 to TRBJ2-7; no clear D gene. V lost 6 bases and J 3 bases, leaving 3 bases between the germline ends. There are 10 residues in the CDR3. Germline V gene data show CDR1 as SNHLY and CDR2 as FYNNEI.

This clonotype was observed many times. The V gene is TRBV19, the J gene TRBJ1-1; no clear D gene. The CDR3 length is 15 residues. V lost 8 bases, J lost 0 bases, and 16 bases lay in between. Germline CDR1 is LNHDA and CDR2 is SQIVND (reference sequence). The CDR3 DNA follows: TGTGCCAGTGACCCCGGGAGTCTCATGAACACTGAAGCTTTCTTT. It is translated as CASDPGSLMNTEAFF. The whole variable domain, filled in from reference TRBV19 and TRBJ1-1, reads DGGITQSPKYLFRKEGQNVTLSCEQNLNHDAMYWYRQDPGQGLRLIYYSQIVNDFQKGDIAEGYSVSREKKESFPLTVTSAQKNPTAFYLCASDPGSLMNTEAFFGQGTRLTVV.

The table lists this clonotype with many counts. This chain uses TRBV6-2 or TRBV6-3 with TRBJ1-1; D uncertain. Deletions cut 3 bases from V and 10 bases from J, with 15 bases between. CDR3 size: 13 residues. The germline V gene has CDR1 MNHEY and CDR2 SVGEGT. The CDR3 region has the DNA TGTGCCAGCAGTTATCGTCAGCAAAGCGGAGCTTTCTTT. Its protein is CASSYRQQSGAFF.

This clonotype was found many times. The chain uses TRBV20-1 and TRBJ2-7; D perhaps matches TRBD1 (5 bases). From germline, CDR1 is DFQATT and CDR2 SNEGSKA (reference sequence). With 1 base removed from V and 5 bases from J, the gap between germline ends came to 6 bases. The CDR3 length is 11 residues. CDR3: CSARGTNEQYF. The CDR3 DNA is TGCAGTGCTAGAGGGACAAACGAGCAGTACTTC.

This clonotype was recorded at least ten times. The chain joins TRBV12-3 or TRBV12-4 to TRBJ1-5; D gene unclear. The V end lost 0 bases, the J end lost 3 bases, and 9 bases lay between the germline ends. The CDR3 runs to 15 residues. In DNA, the CDR3 is TGTGCCAGCAGTTTAGCTTCAACAAACAATCAGCCCCAGCATTTT. It is translated as CASSLASTNNQPQHF.

This clonotype was found many times. The V call is TRBV6-2 or TRBV6-3, the J call TRBJ1-6; 10 bases line up with TRBD1. V gave up 5 bases and J gave up 8 bases; unmatched junction bases: 3. The CDR3 sequence is 14 residues long. Per the germline V gene, CDR1 is MNHEY and CDR2 is SVGEGT. The CDR3 region is CASSRGTGDSPLHF. In nucleotides, the CDR3 is TGTGCCAGCAGTCGGGGGACAGGGGATTCACCCCTCCACTTT.

This rearrangement joins TRBV12-3 or TRBV12-4 to TRBJ1-1, with D hard to call. This CDR3 has 14 amino acids. V gave up 1 base and J gave up 3 bases, with 9 bases separating them. The chain's CDR3 is CASSLVERYTEAFF. DNA of the CDR3: TGTGCCAGCAGTTTAGTGGAGCGGTACACTGAAGCTTTCTTT.

This clonotype showed up many times. The V and J genes are TRBV19 and TRBJ1-5; 8 nucleotides align to TRBD1. The V and J ends lost 11 bases and 5 bases, in that order; junction bases with no gene match: 5. This CDR3 spans 12 amino acids. CDR1 is LNHDA, CDR2 SQIVND, per germline (reference sequence). The CDR3, as DNA: TGTGCCGCCCGGACAGGGTATCAGCCCCAGCATTTT. Translation gives CAARTGYQPQHF. The entire variable domain, with the rest obtained from reference TRBV19 and TRBJ1-5, is as follows: DGGITQSPKYLFRKEGQNVTLSCEQNLNHDAMYWYRQDPGQGLRLIYYSQIVNDFQKGDIAEGYSVSREKKESFPLTVTSAQKNPTAFYLCAARTGYQPQHFGDGTRLSIL.

This clonotype was seen at least ten times. V and J are TRBV19 and TRBJ1-2; tentatively, D is TRBD1 (6 bases). Trimming removed 4 bases at V and 8 bases at J, with 14 bases between. The CDR3 covers 13 residues. CDR1 and CDR2 from the germline V gene are LNHDA and SQIVND (reference sequence). The CDR3 reads CASSNWQGYGYTF. For the CDR3, the DNA is TGTGCCAGTAGTAATTGGCAGGGGTACGGCTACACCTTC.

This clonotype was counted at least ten times. The V and J genes are TRBV5-5 and TRBJ2-5; D gene ambiguous. V was cut by 3 bases and J by 0 bases, with 9 bases left in between. CDR3 size: 14 residues. The V gene's germline CDR1 is SGHKS and CDR2 YYEKEE (reference sequence). In nucleotides, the CDR3 is TGTGCCAGCAGCTGGTTCGGAGACCAAGAGACCCAGTACTTC. It codes for CASSWFGDQETQYF.

Ten or more counts support this clonotype. This rearrangement joins TRBV6-5 to TRBJ2-7; D is unresolved. This CDR3 is 13 amino acids long. The germline CDR1 and CDR2 sequences are MNHEY and SVGAGI. V was cut by 2 bases and J by 4 bases, with 9 bases left in between. In nucleotides, the CDR3 is TGTGCCAGCAGTTACATCAGGCCTTACGAGCAGTACTTC. This sequence encodes CASSYIRPYEQYF.

This clonotype was counted many times. The chain joins TRBV28 to TRBJ2-5; D uncertain. CDR1 is MDHEN and CDR2 is SYDVKM in the germline V gene. Trimming shortened V by 8 bases and J by 3 bases, and 13 bases separated the two germline ends. This CDR3 region has 13 residues. The CDR3: CASASGRKETQYF. CDR3 DNA: TGTGCCAGCGCCTCGGGCAGAAAAGAGACCCAGTACTTC.

The V gene is TRBV20-1, the J gene TRBJ2-7; possible D gene TRBD2, 5 bases. Germline V gene data show CDR1 as DFQATT and CDR2 as SNEGSKA (reference sequence). Deletions cut 5 bases from V and 2 bases from J, with 10 bases between. CDR3 length equals 12 residues. CDR3 sequence reads: CSALASTYEQYF. CDR3 DNA sequence: TGCAGTGCTTTAGCGTCGACCTACGAGCAGTACTTC.

J is TRBJ1-2 and V is TRBV28; D is unclear. This CDR3 contains 11 residues. Germline loops: CDR1 MDHEN, CDR2 SYDVKM. Trimming took off 6 bases at V and 5 bases at J, with 7 bases between the two ends. CDR3 protein: CASRINYGYTF. The CDR3, as DNA: TGTGCCAGCAGGATTAATTATGGCTACACCTTC.

As for this clonotype: A read error may be the cause here, since a much bigger clone is one base away. In DNA form, the CDR3 reads TGCGCCACCAGGAGACAGGGGGCGTTTGGTACTGAAGCTTTCTTT. It translates to CATRRQGAFGTEAFF. V usage is TRBV5-1 and J usage is TRBJ1-1; 10 positions agree with TRBD1. Per germline, CDR1 SGHRS and CDR2 YFSETQ. V trimming: 9 bases; J trimming: 5 bases; junction bases outside the gene matches: 13. There are 15 residues in the CDR3.

The chain is built from TRBV28 and TRBJ2-7; the match to TRBD1 covers 7 bases. V dropped 6 bases and J dropped 5; count of bases not matched to a gene: 10. There are 14 residues in the CDR3. Germline lookup yields CDR1 MDHEN and CDR2 SYDVKM. CDR3 sequence (DNA): TGTGCCAGCAGCCCTCTAGACAGGGTGGACGAGCAGTACTTC. It encodes CASSPLDRVDEQYF. The full variable domain, its missing parts supplied by reference TRBV28 and TRBJ2-7, is DVKVTQSSRYLVKRTGEKVFLECVQDMDHENMFWYRQDPGLGLRLIYFSYDVKMKEKGDIPEGYSVSREKKERFSLILESASTNQTSMYLCASSPLDRVDEQYFGPGTRLTVT.

This chain uses TRBV28 with TRBJ2-7; TRBD2 agrees at 14 bases. J gave up 7 bases and V 4 bases, and 6 bases lay outside the gene matches. Germline-derived CDR1 and CDR2 are MDHEN and SYDVKM. There are 15 residues in the CDR3. CDR3 in amino acids: CASSSTSGRAREQYF. Written as DNA, the CDR3 is TGTGCCAGCAGTTCGACTAGCGGGAGGGCCAGGGAGCAGTACTTC.

The sample holds many counts of this clonotype. The V and J genes are TRBV2 and TRBJ1-2; 8 bases line up with TRBD1. Trimming at V came to 6 bases and at J to 6 bases, leaving 9 bases not matched to a gene. This CDR3 has 14 residues. Germline V gives CDR1 SNHLY, CDR2 FYNNEI. CDR3 sequence reads: CASRDPGTGDGYTF. In nucleotides, the CDR3 is TGTGCCAGCAGAGACCCAGGGACAGGTGATGGCTACACCTTC.

This clonotype was counted at least ten times. The chain combines TRBV6-5 with TRBJ2-5, with 8 bases identical to TRBD1. Trimming removed 6 bases from V and 2 bases from J; junction bases left unmatched: 8. The V gene's germline CDR1 is MNHEY and CDR2 SVGAGI. The CDR3 extends over 15 amino acids. This chain's CDR3 is CASRQTRGRQETQYF. The CDR3 nucleotides are TGTGCCAGCAGACAAACCAGGGGGCGTCAAGAGACCCAGTACTTC.

The CDR3 nucleotides are TGCAGTGCTGCCCTACAGGGGGGAGAGACCCAGTACTTC. As protein: CSAALQGGETQYF. The rearrangement joins TRBV20-1 to TRBJ2-5; 8 nucleotides match TRBD1. Trimming removed 5 bases from V and 4 bases from J; junction bases left unmatched: 6. The CDR3 length is 13 residues. Germline assignment: CDR1 DFQATT and CDR2 SNEGSKA (reference sequence).

This clonotype came up many times. The J gene is TRBJ2-6, the V gene TRBV19; weak D call: TRBD1 (6 bases). The CDR3 has 15 amino acids. V was cut by 7 bases and J by 4 bases, with 14 bases left in between. CDR1 is LNHDA, CDR2 SQIVND, per germline (reference sequence). The CDR3 DNA sequence: TGTGCCAGTAAACCCACAGGGACCGGGGCCAACGTCCTGACTTTC. Translation: CASKPTGTGANVLTF.

The sample holds many counts of this clonotype. The rearrangement links TRBV19 to TRBJ1-1; D gene ambiguous. This CDR3 spans 14 amino acids. Trimming took off 0 bases at V and 8 bases at J, with 13 bases between the two ends. Germline V CDR1 and CDR2: LNHDA, SQIVND (reference sequence). The CDR3 sequence: CASSIDVVNSEAFF. The DNA of the CDR3 is TGTGCCAGTAGTATAGACGTTGTTAACAGCGAAGCTTTCTTT.

A remark on this clonotype: A much larger clone lies a single base off, so this may be a read error. V gene TRBV6-2 or TRBV6-3 combines with J gene TRBJ2-2; 7 nucleotides match TRBD1. The CDR3 loop spans 17 amino acids. Unmatched junction bases numbered 17, after V lost 7 bases and J lost 6 bases. Per the germline V gene, CDR1 is MNHEY and CDR2 is SVGEGT. DNA of the CDR3: TGTGCCAGCATCGGCCCTCGGGACAGAAGTTGGTCCGGGGAGCTGTTTTTT. Its protein is CASIGPRDRSWSGELFF.